This is a list of T cell receptor beta chains from one sample in a study of CD8 T cells in ankylosing spondylitis. MiXCR was run by TCRdb on the 5' RACE reads, yielding one entry per CDR3 protein. The table has some 340,000 distinct CDR3 sequences, over 12% seen once; the top ten hold roughly 1.1%. The sequencing sample was made of blood, either unsorted or a sorted T cell fraction (not recorded which). The receptors here all came from a male donor with ankylosing spondylitis or in good health (not recorded which). The CDR3 runs from the conserved cysteine through the conserved F or W. Each record gives: J gene, clone size, V gene, D gene, CDR3 DNA, CDR3 protein. A D gene is named only where the DNA matches it firmly. Clone size is given for some rows only: seen once, a few or many times, or a class if the clone is expanded.

J gene: TRBJ2-7; clone size: .; V gene: TRBV20-1; D gene: TRBD1; CDR3 DNA: TGCAGTGCTAGAGTGGGACAGGGAGGACCCTACGAGCAGTACTTC; CDR3 protein: CSARVGQGGPYEQYF
J gene: TRBJ2-7; clone size: .; V gene: TRBV20-1; D gene: .; CDR3 DNA: TGCAGTGCTAGGGGGAGCTCCTACGAGCAGTACTTC; CDR3 protein: CSARGSSYEQYF
J gene: TRBJ2-6; clone size: few; V gene: TRBV4-1; D gene: TRBD2; CDR3 DNA: TGCGCCAGCAGCCTAGCGGGAGAGGAATCTGGGGCCAACGTCCTGACTTTC; CDR3 protein: CASSLAGEESGANVLTF
J gene: TRBJ2-7; clone size: .; V gene: TRBV6-5; D gene: TRBD1; CDR3 DNA: TGTGCCAGTCAGGGGGCCCACGAGCAGTACTTC; CDR3 protein: CASQGAHEQYF
J gene: TRBJ1-4; clone size: .; V gene: TRBV12-3/TRBV12-4; D gene: .; CDR3 DNA: TGTGCCAGCAGTATCGGACAGAAGGAAAAACTGTTTTTT; CDR3 protein: CASSIGQKEKLFF
J gene: TRBJ1-2; clone size: .; V gene: TRBV7-2; D gene: .; CDR3 DNA: TGTGCCAGCAGTCGACAGAGCCTCTATGGCTACACCTTC; CDR3 protein: CASSRQSLYGYTF
J gene: TRBJ2-1; clone size: .; V gene: TRBV12-3/TRBV12-4; D gene: TRBD2; CDR3 DNA: TGTGCCAGCACCGGGACTAGCGGCCTCAATCAGCAGTTCTTC; CDR3 protein: CASTGTSGLNQQFF
J gene: TRBJ2-1; clone size: few; V gene: TRBV3-1; D gene: .; CDR3 DNA: TGTGCCAGCAGCCAGCACCGAGGGGGAGTCTACAATGAGCAGTTCTTC; CDR3 protein: CASSQHRGGVYNEQFF
J gene: TRBJ1-5; clone size: .; V gene: TRBV20-1; D gene: TRBD1; CDR3 DNA: TGCAGTGCTAGGGCCGGGACAGGCAATCAGCCCCAGCATTTT; CDR3 protein: CSARAGTGNQPQHF
J gene: TRBJ2-3; clone size: many; V gene: TRBV5-6; D gene: TRBD2; CDR3 DNA: TGTGCCAGCAGCTTGGGACTAGCGGGGGCGACAGATACGCAGTATTTT; CDR3 protein: CASSLGLAGATDTQYF
J gene: TRBJ2-5; clone size: .; V gene: TRBV5-1; D gene: .; CDR3 DNA: TGCGCCAGCAGCTTGGGGGACCAAGAGACCCAGTACTTC; CDR3 protein: CASSLGDQETQYF
J gene: TRBJ1-5; clone size: many; V gene: TRBV18; D gene: .; CDR3 DNA: TGTGCCAGCTCACCATGGGGGGGGTTGAACAATCAGCCCCAGCATTTT; CDR3 protein: CASSPWGGLNNQPQHF
J gene: TRBJ2-1; clone size: .; V gene: TRBV9; D gene: TRBD2; CDR3 DNA: TGTGCCAGCAGCGCCCTTGTGAGCGGGGCCTACAATGAGCAGTTCTTC; CDR3 protein: CASSALVSGAYNEQFF
J gene: TRBJ2-1; clone size: .; V gene: TRBV4-1; D gene: .; CDR3 DNA: TGCGCCAGCAGCCAGTTTCAGAATTACAATGAGCAGTTCTTC; CDR3 protein: CASSQFQNYNEQFF
J gene: TRBJ2-2; clone size: .; V gene: TRBV9; D gene: .; CDR3 DNA: TGTGCCAGCAGCGTATCCACCAATCGCAACACCGGGGAGCTGTTTTTT; CDR3 protein: CASSVSTNRNTGELFF
J gene: TRBJ2-1; clone size: .; V gene: TRBV20-1; D gene: TRBD2; CDR3 DNA: TGCAGTGCCGGGGGGACGGGTACCAATGAGCAGTTCTTC; CDR3 protein: CSAGGTGTNEQFF
J gene: TRBJ1-1; clone size: .; V gene: TRBV10-3; D gene: .; CDR3 DNA: TGTGCCATCAGTGAGTCGGCAGGGTGGACTGAAGCTTTCTTT; CDR3 protein: CAISESAGWTEAFF
J gene: TRBJ1-3; clone size: few; V gene: TRBV11-2; D gene: .; CDR3 DNA: TGTGCCAGCAGCTTGGTTTTTGGAAACACCATATATTTT; CDR3 protein: CASSLVFGNTIYF
J gene: TRBJ1-1; clone size: few; V gene: TRBV6-1; D gene: .; CDR3 DNA: TGTGCCAGCAGCGCTACAGGGTTGGGACCTGAAGCTTTCTTT; CDR3 protein: CASSATGLGPEAFF
J gene: TRBJ1-2; clone size: many; V gene: TRBV5-1; D gene: .; CDR3 DNA: TGCGCCAGCAGCTTGGCCGCCGATGGCTACACCTTC; CDR3 protein: CASSLAADGYTF
J gene: TRBJ2-7; clone size: .; V gene: TRBV6-2/TRBV6-3; D gene: TRBD2; CDR3 DNA: TGTGCCACCACTAACCGCCGGACTAGCGGGTACTACGAGCAGTACTTC; CDR3 protein: CATTNRRTSGYYEQYF
J gene: TRBJ2-3; clone size: .; V gene: TRBV20-1; D gene: .; CDR3 DNA: TGCAGTGCCTCGATTAGCACAGATACGCAGTATTTT; CDR3 protein: CSASISTDTQYF
J gene: TRBJ1-1; clone size: few; V gene: TRBV6-5; D gene: TRBD1; CDR3 DNA: TGTGCCAGCAGTTCCGTAGGGCAGGGGGCGACTGAAGCTTTCTTT; CDR3 protein: CASSSVGQGATEAFF
J gene: TRBJ2-1; clone size: .; V gene: TRBV7-2; D gene: .; CDR3 DNA: TGTGCCAGCAGCTCTCCGCCTTCCTACAATGAGCAGTTCTTC; CDR3 protein: CASSSPPSYNEQFF
J gene: TRBJ2-5; clone size: few; V gene: TRBV7-9; D gene: .; CDR3 DNA: TGTGCCAGCTCTCAGATTCGAGAGACCCAGTACTTC; CDR3 protein: CASSQIRETQYF
J gene: TRBJ2-1; clone size: .; V gene: TRBV23-1; D gene: .; CDR3 DNA: TGCGCCAGCAGTCGGGACGGGGAGAAAGAGCAGTTCTTC; CDR3 protein: CASSRDGEKEQFF
J gene: TRBJ2-1; clone size: .; V gene: TRBV6-1; D gene: .; CDR3 DNA: TGTGCCAGCAAGGAGGGGGGGCCCTACAATGAGCAGTTCTTC; CDR3 protein: CASKEGGPYNEQFF
J gene: TRBJ2-1; clone size: .; V gene: TRBV20-1; D gene: .; CDR3 DNA: TGCAGTGCTGGTATGCGATCCTACAATGAGCAGTTCTTC; CDR3 protein: CSAGMRSYNEQFF
J gene: TRBJ1-1; clone size: few; V gene: TRBV6-5; D gene: TRBD1; CDR3 DNA: TGTGCCAGCAGTTACGGGAGGGGGCGGATGAACACTGAAGCTTTCTTT; CDR3 protein: CASSYGRGRMNTEAFF
J gene: TRBJ1-1; clone size: many; V gene: TRBV12-3/TRBV12-4; D gene: TRBD1; CDR3 DNA: TGTGCCAGCAGTCCCAGACAGGGGATGAACACTGAAGCTTTCTTT; CDR3 protein: CASSPRQGMNTEAFF
J gene: TRBJ1-3; clone size: few; V gene: TRBV29-1; D gene: .; CDR3 DNA: TGCAGCGTCGGGGACGGCTCTGGAAACACCATATATTTT; CDR3 protein: CSVGDGSGNTIYF
J gene: TRBJ2-3; clone size: .; V gene: TRBV7-2; D gene: .; CDR3 DNA: TGTGCCAGCAGCTTATCTTCGGGGGCAGCAGATACGCAGTATTTT; CDR3 protein: CASSLSSGAADTQYF
J gene: TRBJ2-7; clone size: .; V gene: TRBV5-1; D gene: .; CDR3 DNA: TGCGCCAGCAGCTTGGGCGAAGGGCACGAGCAGTACTTC; CDR3 protein: CASSLGEGHEQYF
J gene: TRBJ2-7; clone size: many; V gene: TRBV4-1; D gene: TRBD2; CDR3 DNA: TGCGCCAGCAGCGCTAGCGGGTTAGTCCACGAGCAGTACTTC; CDR3 protein: CASSASGLVHEQYF
J gene: TRBJ2-1; clone size: .; V gene: TRBV21-1; D gene: .; CDR3 DNA: TGTCCCCGACAGAAGCGGGACAATGAGCAGTTCTTC; CDR3 protein: CPRQKRDNEQFF
J gene: TRBJ2-3; clone size: .; V gene: TRBV7-2; D gene: TRBD2; CDR3 DNA: TGTGCCAGCAGCGTAGCGGGCCTGTCAGATACGCAGTATTTT; CDR3 protein: CASSVAGLSDTQYF
J gene: TRBJ2-3; clone size: .; V gene: TRBV5-6; D gene: TRBD2; CDR3 DNA: TGTGCCAGCAGCCATCTTGGGACTAGCGGGGGGGCCGGCGCAGATACGCAGTATTTT; CDR3 protein: CASSHLGTSGGAGADTQYF
J gene: TRBJ1-5; clone size: .; V gene: TRBV20-1; D gene: TRBD1; CDR3 DNA: TGCAGTGTCGTGGACAGGGGTTACAATCAGCCCCAGCATTTT; CDR3 protein: CSVVDRGYNQPQHF
J gene: TRBJ1-1; clone size: .; V gene: TRBV29-1; D gene: .; CDR3 DNA: TGCAGCGTTGAAGACAAGATGAACACTGAAGCTTTCTTT; CDR3 protein: CSVEDKMNTEAFF
J gene: TRBJ2-5; clone size: few; V gene: TRBV6-1; D gene: TRBD2; CDR3 DNA: TGTGCCAGCAGTCTTAGCGGGAGGGTATGGGAGACCCAGTACTTC; CDR3 protein: CASSLSGRVWETQYF
J gene: TRBJ1-2; clone size: .; V gene: TRBV19; D gene: TRBD1; CDR3 DNA: TGTGCCAGTAGTATAGCAGGGGGGATCTATGGCTACACCTTC; CDR3 protein: CASSIAGGIYGYTF
J gene: TRBJ2-1; clone size: few; V gene: TRBV12-3/TRBV12-4; D gene: .; CDR3 DNA: TGTGCCAGCAGATTGGGGGCCAACGAGGCCGTTGAGCAGTTCTTC; CDR3 protein: CASRLGANEAVEQFF
J gene: TRBJ2-1; clone size: many; V gene: TRBV14; D gene: .; CDR3 DNA: TGTGCCAGCAGCCAAGCTACCCCCCGGCAGTTCTTC; CDR3 protein: CASSQATPRQFF
J gene: TRBJ1-2; clone size: few; V gene: TRBV18; D gene: .; CDR3 DNA: TGTGCCAGCTCAGTGACCGATAACTATGGCTACACCTTC; CDR3 protein: CASSVTDNYGYTF
J gene: TRBJ2-4; clone size: few; V gene: TRBV5-1; D gene: .; CDR3 DNA: TGCGCCAGCAGCTTAGGGCGAGGGAACATTCAGTACTTC; CDR3 protein: CASSLGRGNIQYF
J gene: TRBJ2-4; clone size: few; V gene: TRBV7-2; D gene: .; CDR3 DNA: TGTGCCAGCAGCCCCCAGTGGGTACAGAACATTCAGTACTTC; CDR3 protein: CASSPQWVQNIQYF
J gene: TRBJ1-1; clone size: few; V gene: TRBV29-1; D gene: .; CDR3 DNA: TGCAGCGCGGACATATCAGGAGGGGGGACTGAAGCTTTCTTT; CDR3 protein: CSADISGGGTEAFF
J gene: TRBJ1-1; clone size: .; V gene: TRBV5-1; D gene: .; CDR3 DNA: TGCGCCAGCAGCTTGGAGGTAGGGGTGAACACTGAAGCTTTCTTT; CDR3 protein: CASSLEVGVNTEAFF
J gene: TRBJ2-7; clone size: .; V gene: TRBV6-2/TRBV6-3; D gene: .; CDR3 DNA: TGTGCCAGCAGCCCTTCGCTGTACGAGCAGTACTTC; CDR3 protein: CASSPSLYEQYF
J gene: TRBJ2-2; clone size: many; V gene: TRBV4-2; D gene: TRBD1; CDR3 DNA: TGTGCCAGCAGCCGTTCAGGGACAGGGACGAACGGGGAGCTGTTTTTT; CDR3 protein: CASSRSGTGTNGELFF
J gene: TRBJ2-4; clone size: few; V gene: TRBV6-5; D gene: TRBD2; CDR3 DNA: TGTGCCAGCAGTTTTCTAGCGGGAGCCGCCCATCTAGCCAAAAACATTCAGTACTTC; CDR3 protein: CASSFLAGAAHLAKNIQYF
J gene: TRBJ2-5; clone size: .; V gene: TRBV20-1; D gene: TRBD2; CDR3 DNA: TGCAGTGCTACTCCTCCGGGGGGTATACAAGAGACCCAGTACTTC; CDR3 protein: CSATPPGGIQETQYF
J gene: TRBJ2-2; clone size: .; V gene: TRBV7-8; D gene: TRBD1; CDR3 DNA: TGTGCCAGCAGCTTAGGAGGGGGCCGGGAGCTGTTTTTT; CDR3 protein: CASSLGGGRELFF
J gene: TRBJ2-5; clone size: few; V gene: TRBV10-2; D gene: .; CDR3 DNA: TGCGCCAGCAGTGCCCTTTCCGGGACCCAGTACTTC; CDR3 protein: CASSALSGTQYF
J gene: TRBJ1-1; clone size: .; V gene: TRBV18; D gene: .; CDR3 DNA: TGTGCCAGCTTCGCTGATCTGAACACTGAAGCTTTCTTT; CDR3 protein: CASFADLNTEAFF